This record covers a single TCR beta chain. Its cognate antigen is unknown. The sample originates from a study of cytomegalovirus exposure and HLA in healthy donors. Study-wide points: Earlier results showed most TCR beta V segments being productive about 87% or about 30% of the time.

The CDR3 runs to 13 residues. Germline values: CDR1 MDHEN, CDR2 SYDVKM. V lost 11 bases, J lost 7 bases, and 9 bases stayed unmatched. PCR employed 60 Vbeta and 13 Jbeta primers. Measured with immunoSEQ multiplex PCR; TCRdb has only the in-frame clones, and not every one. The data show approximately 110,000 clones, more than 65% seen once. Nominally healthy donors were sampled, though unrecorded immune exposures were likely. Sequencing was carried out using PBMCs. The clonotype comes from a man aged 40-49 years in good health and CMV-seropositive. The chain recombines TRBV28 with TRBJ1-5; TRBD1 matches 9 bases. Here the CDR3 DNA reads TGTGCCTGTGCGGGGACAGGGTACCAGCCCCAGCATTTT. Its translation: CACAGTGYQPQHF.